This entry lists 21 T cell receptor beta chains sequenced from one sample in a study of blood T cells in healthy people across ages. Primers used in a second PCR of roughly 6 to 12 cycles were a sample-barcoded 5' primer and a J-beta primer mix. One entry per CDR3 protein, called by TCRdb with MiXCR from the 5' RACE reads. The top ten hold 13% of the sample, which has 800,000 to 1,000,000 distinct CDR3 sequences, 45% to 50% seen once. The sequencing input was blood. Receptors originate from a man aged 30 to 39 in good health.

This clonotype has just a few counts. The chain recombines TRBV6-5 with TRBJ2-1, with 9 bases matching TRBD1. The CDR3 has 20 amino acids. The ends lost 0 bases at V and 0 bases at J; junction bases unmatched: 12. Germline CDR1 reads MNHEY; CDR2 reads SVGAGI. The DNA of the CDR3 is TGTGCCAGCAGTTACTCGGCCGTTGGGACAGGGCCATCCTCCTACAATGAGCAGTTCTTC. Translating gives CASSYSAVGTGPSSYNEQFF.

In the case of this clonotype: A read error may be the cause here, since a much bigger clone is one base away. CDR3 in amino acids: CASSLDPGFNQPQHF. The CDR3 DNA reads as TGTGCCAGCAGCTTAGATCCGGGTTTCAATCAGCCCCAGCATTTT. The genes are TRBV11-2 and TRBJ1-5; D not resolved. The V and J ends lost 0 bases and 3 bases respectively, with 9 bases between them. CDR1 is SGHAT, CDR2 FQNNGV, per germline. CDR3 size: 15 residues. Variable domain in full (rest from reference TRBV11-2 and TRBJ1-5): EAGVAQSPRYKIIEKRQSVAFWCNPISGHATLYWYQQILGQGPKLLIQFQNNGVVDDSQLPKDRFSAERLKGVDSTLKIQPAKLEDSAVYLCASSLDPGFNQPQHFGDGTRLSIL.

Notes on this clonotype: A much larger clone lies one base from this, so it may be a read error. V and J are TRBV29-1 and TRBJ2-1; D is undetermined. The CDR3 runs 14 residues. V was pared by 5 bases and J by 5 bases, with 16 bases between. The germline V gene has CDR1 SQVTM and CDR2 ANQGSEA. CDR3 bases: TGCAGCGTTATAGGACGCCTGGTTAACAATGAGCAGTTCTTC. It specifies CSVIGRLVNNEQFF.

This clonotype was recorded a few times. V gene TRBV27 combines with J gene TRBJ2-5, with D perhaps TRBD2 (6 bases). The J call may be wrong; the DNA end is better matched by TRBJ2-7. The CDR3 is made up of 13 amino acids. From germline, CDR1 is MNHEY and CDR2 SMNVEV (reference sequence). The CDR3 region is CASSFRRGGEQYF. CDR3 nucleotides: TGTGCCAGCAGTTTTAGGAGGGGTGGCGAGCAGTACTTC.

This clonotype was observed a few times. This chain joins TRBV28 and TRBJ2-5; D might be TRBD1 or TRBD2, each matching 5 bases. Germline CDR1 reads MDHEN; CDR2 reads SYDVKM. Trimming removed 3 bases from V and 4 bases from J, with 15 bases in between. The CDR3 is made up of 15 amino acids. In DNA, the CDR3 is TGTGCCAGCAGTTTCGTCGGGACGGCCCGAGAGACCCAGTACTTC. This codes for CASSFVGTARETQYF.

The V call is TRBV2, the J call TRBJ1-5; D is unresolved. The CDR3 covers 12 residues. Trimming stripped 8 bases from V and 3 bases from J, with 8 bases between. CDR1 and CDR2 (germline): SNHLY, FYNNEI. The CDR3 DNA is TGTGCCAGCCTGAGTCTCAATCAGCCCCAGCATTTT. It is translated as CASLSLNQPQHF.

The V gene is TRBV4-2, the J gene TRBJ1-2; unclear D gene. CDR1 and CDR2 (germline): LGHNA, YNFKEQ. The V end was cut by 0 bases, the J end by 1 base, with 9 bases between. The CDR3 runs to 15 residues. The CDR3 spells CASSQDVALNYGYTF. CDR3 nucleotides: TGTGCCAGCAGCCAAGACGTAGCCCTTAACTATGGCTACACCTTC.

The chain couples TRBV13 to TRBJ2-1, with D hard to call. The CDR3 is 12 residues long. The V gene's germline CDR1 is PRHDT and CDR2 FYEKMQ (reference sequence). Trimming took 8 bases from V and 8 from J, leaving 13 bases between them. The chain's CDR3 is CASSVPPHEQFF. CDR3 DNA: TGTGCCAGCTCTGTTCCCCCACATGAGCAGTTCTTC. The full variable domain, in which reference TRBV13 and TRBJ2-1 provide the parts outside the CDR3, is AAGVIQSPRHLIKEKRETATLKCYPIPRHDTVYWYQQGPGQDPQFLISFYEKMQSDKGSIPDRFSAQQFSDYHSELNMSSLELGDSALYFCASSVPPHEQFFGPGTRLTVL.

The chain recombines TRBV3-1 with TRBJ1-6; D is ambiguous. CDR1 LGHDT and CDR2 YNNKEL come from the germline V gene (reference sequence). Between the trimmed V and J ends, which lost 1 base and 7 bases, there was a span of 8 bases. This CDR3 region has 14 residues. CDR3 loop: CASSQADRNSPLHF. CDR3 nucleotide sequence: TGTGCCAGCAGCCAAGCGGACCGCAATTCACCCCTCCACTTT. The full variable domain, completed using reference TRBV3-1 and TRBJ1-6, is DTAVSQTPKYLVTQMGNDKSIKCEQNLGHDTMYWYKQDSKKFLKIMFSYNNKELIINETVPNRFSPKSPDKAHLNLHINSLELGDSAVYFCASSQADRNSPLHFGNGTRLTVT.

This chain links TRBV29-1 with TRBJ2-7, with 12 bases that match TRBD1. The CDR3 consists of 13 residues. Germline loops: CDR1 SQVTM, CDR2 ANQGSEA. V lost 7 bases, J lost 6 bases, and 7 bases stayed unmatched. The CDR3 bases are TGCAGCGCTGGGACAGGGGGCTTCTCCGAGCAGTACTTC. Its translation: CSAGTGGFSEQYF.

This clonotype showed up just a few times. The chain combines TRBV7-2 with TRBJ1-2; D may be TRBD1 (5 bases). CDR1 and CDR2 from the germline V gene are SGHTA and FQGNSA. The CDR3 is 15 residues long. With 4 bases removed from V and 3 bases from J, the gap between germline ends came to 15 bases. CDR3 DNA sequence: TGTGCCAGCAGCTCCCCAGGGATGAAGTACTATGGCTACACCTTC. The encoded protein is CASSSPGMKYYGYTF.

This clonotype was recorded many times. V gene TRBV29-1 combines with J gene TRBJ2-1; D possibly corresponds to TRBD1 (5 bases). With 5 bases removed from V and 5 bases from J, the gap between germline ends came to 13 bases. Germline lookup yields CDR1 SQVTM and CDR2 ANQGSEA. The CDR3 length is 13 residues. CDR3 DNA: TGCAGCGTTTTACCCCCCAGGGACAATGAGCAGTTCTTC. It yields the protein CSVLPPRDNEQFF.

This clonotype was seen a few times. The chain employs TRBV29-1 and TRBJ2-3; D may be TRBD1 or TRBD2 (6 bases each). V was shortened by 2 bases and J by 4 bases, with 19 bases between the two germline ends. Germline values: CDR1 SQVTM, CDR2 ANQGSEA. The CDR3 is 16 residues long. DNA of the CDR3: TGCAGCGTTGAAAATCCCCGGCAGGGGACTTCAGATACGCAGTATTTT. Its protein product is CSVENPRQGTSDTQYF.

Comment on this clonotype: This may stem from a read error, because a much larger clone lies one nucleotide away. This chain uses TRBV7-9 with TRBJ2-5; 7 nucleotides align to TRBD1. The CDR3 has 15 residues. V shed 5 bases, J shed 11 bases, and the junction held 17 bases outside the gene matches. The germline V gene encodes CDR1 SEHNR and CDR2 FQNEAQ (reference sequence). CDR3 in DNA: TGTGCCAGCAGCAGCCGGGACAGCTTTTACAATGAGCAGTACTTC. This encodes CASSSRDSFYNEQYF.

V is TRBV7-8 and J is TRBJ1-5, with a weak D call TRBD1 (5 bases). In germline, CDR1 is SGHVS, CDR2 FQNEAQ. The CDR3 contains 15 residues. Trimming cost V 1 base and J 6 bases, with 13 bases left between them. This CDR3 reads CASSLEGQGRQPQHF. The CDR3 DNA sequence: TGTGCCAGCAGCTTAGAGGGGCAGGGACGTCAGCCCCAGCATTTT.

The gene calls are TRBV6-5 and TRBJ2-3; 9 bases agree with TRBD2. Germline V gives CDR1 MNHEY, CDR2 SVGAGI. The CDR3 is 15 amino acids. The V and J ends lost 4 bases and 1 base, in that order; junction bases with no gene match: 3. CDR3: CASSSERGGTDTQYF. In DNA form, the CDR3 reads TGTGCCAGCAGTTCTGAGCGGGGGGGCACAGATACGCAGTATTTT.

The genes are TRBV5-1 and TRBJ2-1; 10 positions match TRBD1. This CDR3 has 14 amino acids. CDR1 SGHRS and CDR2 YFSETQ come from the germline V gene. Trimming removed 4 bases from V and 8 bases from J; junction bases left unmatched: 6. The CDR3 loop is CASSLGTGDDEQFF. The CDR3, as DNA: TGCGCCAGCAGCCTCGGGACAGGGGACGATGAGCAGTTCTTC. The complete variable domain, with remaining parts taken from reference TRBV5-1 and TRBJ2-1, reads KAGVTQTPRYLIKTRGQQVTLSCSPISGHRSVSWYQQTPGQGLQFLFEYFSETQRNKGNFPGRFSGRQFSNSRSEMNVSTLELGDSALYLCASSLGTGDDEQFFGPGTRLTVL.

A remark on this clonotype: One junction end does not reproduce the germline sequence, and a read error may be involved. This chain links TRBV4-1 with TRBJ1-4, with D tentatively TRBD1 (6 bases). In germline, CDR1 is MGHRA, CDR2 YSYEKL. The CDR3 contains 16 residues. The CDR3 DNA is TGCGCCAGTAGCCAAGACAGGTGGGCAACTAATGAAAAACTGTTTTTT. This translates into CASSQDRWATNEKLFF.

The chain recombines TRBV12-3 or TRBV12-4 with TRBJ2-7; TRBD1 or TRBD2 may be the D gene (5 bases each). The DNA end is a closer match to TRBJ2-5, so the J assignment may be wrong. The CDR3 consists of 14 residues. Here the CDR3 DNA reads TGTGCCAGCAGAGCCTCGGGACGCCCTCAGACCCAGTACTTC. Residues: CASRASGRPQTQYF.

The chain carries TRBV12-3 or TRBV12-4 and TRBJ1-5; D is perhaps TRBD1 (6 bases). The V end lost 10 bases, the J end lost 3 bases, and 13 bases lay between the germline ends. The CDR3 has 13 residues. DNA for the CDR3: TGTGCCACCTCAGGGGACCTCAATCAGCCCCAGCATTTT. Translating gives CATSGDLNQPQHF.

J is TRBJ2-3 and V is TRBV10-3; 9 bases agree with TRBD2. CDR3 size: 14 residues. Germline V gene lookup returns CDR1 ENHRY and CDR2 SYGVKD. V shed 8 bases and J 4 bases; nucleotides not matched to a gene: 7. CDR3 sequence (DNA): TGTGCCATCGGTAGCGGGGGCCTATCAGATACGCAGTATTTT. Residues: CAIGSGGLSDTQYF.